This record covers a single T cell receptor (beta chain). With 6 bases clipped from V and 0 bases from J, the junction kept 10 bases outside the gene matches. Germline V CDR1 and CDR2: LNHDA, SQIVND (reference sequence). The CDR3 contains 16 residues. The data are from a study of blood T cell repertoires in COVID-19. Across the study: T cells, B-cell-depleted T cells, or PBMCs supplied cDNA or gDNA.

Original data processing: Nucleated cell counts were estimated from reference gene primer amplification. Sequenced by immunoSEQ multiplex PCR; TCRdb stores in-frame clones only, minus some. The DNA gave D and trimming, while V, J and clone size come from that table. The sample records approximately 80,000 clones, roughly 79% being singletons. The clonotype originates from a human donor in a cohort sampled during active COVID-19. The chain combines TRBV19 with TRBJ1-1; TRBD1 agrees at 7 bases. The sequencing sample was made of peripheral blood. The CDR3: CASRHVYGQVNTEAFF. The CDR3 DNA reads TGTGCCAGTAGACACGTCTACGGACAGGTGAACACTGAAGCTTTCTTT.